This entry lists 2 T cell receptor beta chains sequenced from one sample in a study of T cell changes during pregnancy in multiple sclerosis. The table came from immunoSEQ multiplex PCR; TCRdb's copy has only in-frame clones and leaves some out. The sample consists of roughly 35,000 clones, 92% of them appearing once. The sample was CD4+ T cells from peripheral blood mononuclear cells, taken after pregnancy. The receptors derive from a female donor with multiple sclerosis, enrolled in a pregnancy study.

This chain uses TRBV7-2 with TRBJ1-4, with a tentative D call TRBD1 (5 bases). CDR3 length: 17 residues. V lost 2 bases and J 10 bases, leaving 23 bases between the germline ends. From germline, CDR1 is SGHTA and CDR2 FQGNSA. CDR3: CASSLLRAVDDGGKLFF. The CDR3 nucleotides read TGTGCCAGCAGCTTATTAAGGGCCGTAGATGACGGGGGAAAACTGTTTTTT.

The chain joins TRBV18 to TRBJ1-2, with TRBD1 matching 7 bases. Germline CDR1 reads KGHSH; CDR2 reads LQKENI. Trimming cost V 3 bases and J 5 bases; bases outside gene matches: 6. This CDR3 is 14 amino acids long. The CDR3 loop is CASSPRQGPYGYTF. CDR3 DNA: TGTGCCAGCTCACCCCGACAGGGTCCATATGGCTACACCTTC. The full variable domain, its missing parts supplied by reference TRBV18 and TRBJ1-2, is NAGVMQNPRHLVRRRGQEARLRCSPMKGHSHVYWYRQLPEEGLKFMVYLQKENIIDESGMPKERFSAEFPKEGPSILRIQQVVRGDSAAYFCASSPRQGPYGYTFGSGTRLTVV.